These 5 T cell receptor beta chains were sequenced from one sample in a study of immune heterogeneity within non-small cell lung tumors. Multiplex PCR with 32 V and 13 J primers amplified TCR beta CDR3. TCRdb re-derived calls from the multiplex PCR reads in MiXCR, one entry per CDR3 protein. The sample comprises about 2,700 distinct CDR3 sequences, around 52% of which are singletons, and about a tenth rests with the top ten. The authors used roughly 600 ng of bulk tumor genomic DNA per sample as template. Multiple widely separated biopsies were taken from each primary tumor at surgery. Enrolled patients presented with newly diagnosed, previously untreated non-small cell lung cancer and underwent curative surgery. The specimen was lung tumor tissue. Receptor source: a man aged 65-85 years with non-small cell lung cancer.

This clonotype has just a few counts. This rearrangement joins TRBV12-3 or TRBV12-4 to TRBJ2-1; TRBD2 agrees at 8 bases. Trimming removed 5 bases from V and 6 bases from J; junction bases left unmatched: 9. The length of the CDR3 is 15 residues. The CDR3 protein is CASSPGLGAFNEQFF. In DNA form, the CDR3 reads TGTGCCAGCAGTCCGGGACTAGGGGCTTTCAATGAGCAGTTCTTC.

The chain uses TRBV6-6 and TRBJ2-7, with a tentative D call TRBD2 (6 bases). Trimming removed 0 bases at V and 4 bases at J, with 13 bases between. There are 15 residues in the CDR3. Germline CDR1 reads MNHNY; CDR2 reads SVGAGI (reference sequence). CDR3 in amino acids: CASSYSGAGIYEQYF. CDR3 in DNA: TGTGCCAGCAGTTACTCAGGGGCGGGAATTTACGAGCAGTACTTC.

The CDR3 sequence: CSAALASVTGEQFF. DNA for the CDR3: TGCAGTGCGGCACTAGCGTCAGTAACGGGTGAGCAGTTCTTC. This rearrangement joins TRBV20-1 to TRBJ2-1, with 7 bases that match TRBD2. The CDR3 extends over 14 amino acids. The ends lost 6 bases at V and 9 bases at J; junction bases unmatched: 14. The germline gives CDR1 DFQATT, CDR2 SNEGSKA (reference sequence).

V gene TRBV19 combines with J gene TRBJ2-1; the match to TRBD2 covers 10 bases. CDR1 and CDR2 (germline): LNHDA, SQIVND (reference sequence). Unmatched junction bases numbered 5, after V lost 6 bases and J lost 3 bases. The CDR3 runs to 15 residues. The CDR3 loop reads CASSLAGGGYNEQFF. In DNA, the CDR3 is TGTGCCAGTAGCTTAGCGGGAGGCGGCTACAATGAGCAGTTCTTC.

In its sample, this clonotype was seen a few times. The rearrangement links TRBV11-3 to TRBJ2-3; D possibly corresponds to TRBD2 (6 bases). The CDR3 extends over 20 amino acids. CDR1 is SGHNT and CDR2 is YENEEA in the germline V gene. V shed 5 bases and J shed 0 bases, with 27 bases lying between them. The CDR3 here is CASSPRTPGTLGMSTDTQYF. CDR3 DNA: TGTGCCAGCAGCCCAAGAACTCCCGGGACTCTCGGGATGAGCACAGATACGCAGTATTTT.